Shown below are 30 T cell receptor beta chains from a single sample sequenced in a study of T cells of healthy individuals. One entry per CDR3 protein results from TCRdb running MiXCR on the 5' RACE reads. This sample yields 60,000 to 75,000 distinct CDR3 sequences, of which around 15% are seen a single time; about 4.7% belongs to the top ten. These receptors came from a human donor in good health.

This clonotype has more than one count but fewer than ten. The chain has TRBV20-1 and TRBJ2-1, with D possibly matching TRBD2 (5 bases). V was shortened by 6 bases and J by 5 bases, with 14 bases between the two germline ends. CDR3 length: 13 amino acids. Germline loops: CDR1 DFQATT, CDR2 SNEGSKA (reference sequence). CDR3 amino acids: CSAGVVADNEQFF. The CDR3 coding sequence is TGCAGTGCGGGAGTCGTTGCTGACAATGAGCAGTTCTTC.

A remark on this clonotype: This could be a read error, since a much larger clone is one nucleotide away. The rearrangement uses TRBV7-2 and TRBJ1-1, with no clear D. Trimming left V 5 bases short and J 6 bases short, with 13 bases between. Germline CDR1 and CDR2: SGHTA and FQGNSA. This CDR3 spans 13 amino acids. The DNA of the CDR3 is TGTGCCAGCAGCAAAGGTTTGGAGGCTGAAGCTTTCTTT. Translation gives CASSKGLEAEAFF.

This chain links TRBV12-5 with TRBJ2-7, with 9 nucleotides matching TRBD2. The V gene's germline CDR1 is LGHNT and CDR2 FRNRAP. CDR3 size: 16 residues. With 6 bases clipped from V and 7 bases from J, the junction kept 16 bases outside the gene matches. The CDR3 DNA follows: TGTGCTAGTGGAGTTCGCGGGACTAGCCTCCCAGGGGAGCAGTACTTC. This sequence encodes CASGVRGTSLPGEQYF.

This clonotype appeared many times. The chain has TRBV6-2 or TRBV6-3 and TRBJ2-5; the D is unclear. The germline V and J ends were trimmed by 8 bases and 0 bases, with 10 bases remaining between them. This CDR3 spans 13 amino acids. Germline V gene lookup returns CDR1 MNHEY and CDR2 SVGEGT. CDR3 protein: CASVSRNQETQYF. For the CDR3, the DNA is TGTGCCAGCGTCTCGCGCAACCAAGAGACCCAGTACTTC.

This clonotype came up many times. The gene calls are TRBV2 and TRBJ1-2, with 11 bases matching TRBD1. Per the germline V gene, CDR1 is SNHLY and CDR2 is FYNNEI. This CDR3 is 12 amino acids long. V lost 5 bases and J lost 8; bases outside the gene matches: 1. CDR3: CASSWTGGGYTF. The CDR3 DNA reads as TGTGCCAGCAGTTGGACAGGGGGCGGCTACACCTTC.

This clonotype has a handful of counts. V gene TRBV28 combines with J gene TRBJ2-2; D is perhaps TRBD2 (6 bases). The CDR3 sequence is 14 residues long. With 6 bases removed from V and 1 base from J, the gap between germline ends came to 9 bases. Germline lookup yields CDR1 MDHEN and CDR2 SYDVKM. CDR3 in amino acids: CASRHGGNTGELFF. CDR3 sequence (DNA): TGTGCCAGCAGGCACGGGGGGAACACCGGGGAGCTGTTTTTT.

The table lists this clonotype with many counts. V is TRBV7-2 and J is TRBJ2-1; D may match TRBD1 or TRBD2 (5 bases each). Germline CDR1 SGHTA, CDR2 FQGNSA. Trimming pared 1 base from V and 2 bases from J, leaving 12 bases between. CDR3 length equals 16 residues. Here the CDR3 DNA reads TGTGCCAGCAGCTTAGACCGGGACGGAGCCTACAATGAGCAGTTCTTC. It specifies CASSLDRDGAYNEQFF.

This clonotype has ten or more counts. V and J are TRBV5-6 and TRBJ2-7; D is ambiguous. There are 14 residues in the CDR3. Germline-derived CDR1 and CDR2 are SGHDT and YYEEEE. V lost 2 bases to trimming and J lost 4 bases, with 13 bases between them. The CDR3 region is CASSFPQSKYEQYF. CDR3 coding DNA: TGTGCCAGCAGCTTCCCACAGAGCAAGTACGAGCAGTACTTC.

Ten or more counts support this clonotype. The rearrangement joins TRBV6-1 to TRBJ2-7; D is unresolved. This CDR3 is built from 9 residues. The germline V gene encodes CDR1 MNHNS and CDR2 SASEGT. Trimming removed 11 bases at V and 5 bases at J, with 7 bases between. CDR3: CAVSDEQYF. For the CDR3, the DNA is TGTGCCGTGTCTGACGAGCAGTACTTC.

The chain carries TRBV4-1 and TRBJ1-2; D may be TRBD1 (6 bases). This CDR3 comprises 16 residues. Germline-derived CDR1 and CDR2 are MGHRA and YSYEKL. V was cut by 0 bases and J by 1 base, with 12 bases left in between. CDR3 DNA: TGCGCCAGCAGCCAAGATGCGGGGGCATATAACTATGGCTACACCTTC. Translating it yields CASSQDAGAYNYGYTF.

CDR3: CASSLGTSGVETQYF. CDR3 sequence (DNA): TGTGCCAGCAGCTTGGGGACTAGCGGGGTCGAGACCCAGTACTTC. This chain connects TRBV7-9 to TRBJ2-5, with 13 bases fitting TRBD2. Per germline, CDR1 SEHNR and CDR2 FQNEAQ (reference sequence). The CDR3 consists of 15 residues. V was pared by 3 bases and J by 5 bases, with 3 bases of the junction left unmatched.

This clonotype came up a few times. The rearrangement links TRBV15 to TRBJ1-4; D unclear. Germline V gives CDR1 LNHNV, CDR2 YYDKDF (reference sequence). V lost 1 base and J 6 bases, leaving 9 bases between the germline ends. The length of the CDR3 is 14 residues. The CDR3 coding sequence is TGTGCCACCAGCAGAGTAGGGAGGGATGAAAAACTGTTTTTT. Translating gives CATSRVGRDEKLFF.

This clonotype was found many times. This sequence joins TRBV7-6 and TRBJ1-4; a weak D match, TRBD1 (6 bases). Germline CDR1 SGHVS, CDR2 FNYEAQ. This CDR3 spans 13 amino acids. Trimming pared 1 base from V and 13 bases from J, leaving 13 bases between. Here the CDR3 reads CASSLDQGRGLFF. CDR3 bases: TGTGCCAGCAGCTTAGATCAGGGGAGAGGACTGTTTTTT.

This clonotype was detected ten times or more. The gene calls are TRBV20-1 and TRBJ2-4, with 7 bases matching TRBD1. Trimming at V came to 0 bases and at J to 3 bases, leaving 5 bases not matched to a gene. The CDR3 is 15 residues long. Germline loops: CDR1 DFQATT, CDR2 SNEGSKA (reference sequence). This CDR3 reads CSAREQGVVKNIQYF. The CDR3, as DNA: TGCAGTGCTAGAGAGCAGGGGGTGGTCAAAAACATTCAGTACTTC.

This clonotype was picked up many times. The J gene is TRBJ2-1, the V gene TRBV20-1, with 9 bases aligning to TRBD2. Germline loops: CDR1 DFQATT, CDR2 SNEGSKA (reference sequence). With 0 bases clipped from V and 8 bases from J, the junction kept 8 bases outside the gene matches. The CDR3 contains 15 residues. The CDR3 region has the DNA TGCAGTGCTAGAGATCACGCGGGAGGGCCATATGAGCAGTTCTTC. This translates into CSARDHAGGPYEQFF.

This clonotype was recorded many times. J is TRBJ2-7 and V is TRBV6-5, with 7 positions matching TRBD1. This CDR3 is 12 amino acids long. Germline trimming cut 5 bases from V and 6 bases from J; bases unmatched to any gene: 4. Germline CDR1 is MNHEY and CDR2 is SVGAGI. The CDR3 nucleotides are TGTGCCAGCAGTACCCGGACAGGCGAGCAGTACTTC. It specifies CASSTRTGEQYF.

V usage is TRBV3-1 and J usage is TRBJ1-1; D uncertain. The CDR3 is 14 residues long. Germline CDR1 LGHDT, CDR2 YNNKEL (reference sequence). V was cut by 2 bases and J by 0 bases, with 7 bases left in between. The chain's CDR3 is CASSQQAMNTEAFF. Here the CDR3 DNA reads TGTGCCAGCAGCCAACAGGCGATGAACACTGAAGCTTTCTTT.

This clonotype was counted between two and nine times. For the CDR3, the DNA is TGCAGTGCTAGGCCCCCGGTTTACAATGAGCAGTTCTTC. Translated: CSARPPVYNEQFF. This chain uses TRBV20-1 with TRBJ2-1; no reliable D call. CDR1 and CDR2 (germline): DFQATT, SNEGSKA (reference sequence). Trimming cost V 3 bases and J 4 bases, with 10 bases left between them. The CDR3 extends over 13 amino acids.

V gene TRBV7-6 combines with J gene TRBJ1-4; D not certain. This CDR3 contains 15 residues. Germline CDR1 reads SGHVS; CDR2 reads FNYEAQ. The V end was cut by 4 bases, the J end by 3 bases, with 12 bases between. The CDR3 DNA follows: TGTGCCAGCAGCTATAACTATCCTTCTAATGAAAAACTGTTTTTT. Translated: CASSYNYPSNEKLFF.

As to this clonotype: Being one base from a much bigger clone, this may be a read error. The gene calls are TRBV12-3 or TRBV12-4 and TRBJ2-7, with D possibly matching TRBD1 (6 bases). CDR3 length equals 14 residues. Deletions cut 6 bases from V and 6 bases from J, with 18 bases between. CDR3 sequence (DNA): TGTGCCAGCAGGCAGGACAGTGGAGGATCCGAGCAGTACTTC. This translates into CASRQDSGGSEQYF.

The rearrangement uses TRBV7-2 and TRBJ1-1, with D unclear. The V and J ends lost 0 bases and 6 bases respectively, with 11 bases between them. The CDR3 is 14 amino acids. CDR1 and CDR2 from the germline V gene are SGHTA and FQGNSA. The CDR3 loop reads CASSLALGKAEAFF. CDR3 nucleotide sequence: TGTGCCAGCAGCTTAGCGCTAGGTAAAGCTGAAGCTTTCTTT.

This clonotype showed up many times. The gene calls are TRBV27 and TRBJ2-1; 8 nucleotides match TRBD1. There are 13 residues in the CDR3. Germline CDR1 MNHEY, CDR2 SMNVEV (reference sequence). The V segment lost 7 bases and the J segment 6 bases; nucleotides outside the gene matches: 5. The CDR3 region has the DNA TGTGCCAGCACCAACGGACAGGGCAATGAGCAGTTCTTC. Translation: CASTNGQGNEQFF.

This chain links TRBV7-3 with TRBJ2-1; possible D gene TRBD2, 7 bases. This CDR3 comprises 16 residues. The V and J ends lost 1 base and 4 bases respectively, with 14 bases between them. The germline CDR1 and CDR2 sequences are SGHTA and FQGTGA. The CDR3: CASSLSGGGRYNEQFF. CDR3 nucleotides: TGTGCCAGCAGCTTAAGCGGGGGCGGCCGTTACAATGAGCAGTTCTTC.

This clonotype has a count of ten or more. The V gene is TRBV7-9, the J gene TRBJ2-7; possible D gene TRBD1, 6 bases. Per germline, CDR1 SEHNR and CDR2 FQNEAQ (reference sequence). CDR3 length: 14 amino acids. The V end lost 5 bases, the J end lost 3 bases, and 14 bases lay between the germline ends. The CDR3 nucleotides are TGTGCCAGCAGCCCTAACAGGGTTAACTACGAGCAGTACTTC. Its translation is CASSPNRVNYEQYF. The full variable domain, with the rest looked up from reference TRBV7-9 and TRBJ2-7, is DTGVSQNPRHKITKRGQNVTFRCDPISEHNRLYWYRQTLGQGPEFLTYFQNEAQLEKSRLLSDRFSAERPKGSFSTLEIQRTEQGDSAMYLCASSPNRVNYEQYFGPGTRLTVT.

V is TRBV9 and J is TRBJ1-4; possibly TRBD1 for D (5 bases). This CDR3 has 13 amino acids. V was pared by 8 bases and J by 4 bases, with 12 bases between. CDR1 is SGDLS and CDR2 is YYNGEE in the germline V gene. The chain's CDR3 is CASSGTDNEKLFF. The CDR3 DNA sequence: TGTGCCAGTTCTGGGACGGATAATGAAAAACTGTTTTTT.

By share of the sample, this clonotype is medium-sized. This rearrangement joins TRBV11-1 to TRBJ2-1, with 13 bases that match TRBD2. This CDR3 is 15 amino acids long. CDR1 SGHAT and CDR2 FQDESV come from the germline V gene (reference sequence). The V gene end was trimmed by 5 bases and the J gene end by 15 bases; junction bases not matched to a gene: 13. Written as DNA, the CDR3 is TGTGCCAGCAGCCCAAGGACTAGCGGGGGCCCCGGGAGGTTCTTC. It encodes CASSPRTSGGPGRFF.

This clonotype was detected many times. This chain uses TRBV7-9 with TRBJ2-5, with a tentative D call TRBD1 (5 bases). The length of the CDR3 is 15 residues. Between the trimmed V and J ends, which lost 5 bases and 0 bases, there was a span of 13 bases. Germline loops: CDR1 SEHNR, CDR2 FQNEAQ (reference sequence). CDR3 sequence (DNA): TGTGCCAGCAGCCCAAGTGGGGCGTACCAAGAGACCCAGTACTTC. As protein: CASSPSGAYQETQYF.

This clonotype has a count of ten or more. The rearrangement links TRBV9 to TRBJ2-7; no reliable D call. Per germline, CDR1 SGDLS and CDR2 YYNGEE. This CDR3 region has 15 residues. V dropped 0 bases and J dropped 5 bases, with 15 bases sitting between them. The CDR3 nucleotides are TGTGCCAGCAGCGTAGACCCCTCCGGTAGGGACGAGCAGTACTTC. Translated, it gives CASSVDPSGRDEQYF.

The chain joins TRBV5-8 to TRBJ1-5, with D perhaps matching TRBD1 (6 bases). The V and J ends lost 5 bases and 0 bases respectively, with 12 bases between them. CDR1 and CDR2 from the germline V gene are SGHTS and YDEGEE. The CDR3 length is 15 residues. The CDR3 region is CASSIQGFSNQPQHF. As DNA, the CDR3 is TGTGCCAGCAGTATACAGGGATTTAGCAATCAGCCCCAGCATTTT.

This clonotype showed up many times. For the CDR3, the DNA is TGCAGTGCTAGAGATCCACTCAACTCCTACAATGAGCAGTTCTTC. It specifies CSARDPLNSYNEQFF. The chain has TRBV20-1 and TRBJ2-1; D is uncertain. The CDR3 sequence is 15 residues long. V was clipped by 0 bases and J by 0 bases, with 9 bases between them. Germline CDR1 DFQATT, CDR2 SNEGSKA (reference sequence).